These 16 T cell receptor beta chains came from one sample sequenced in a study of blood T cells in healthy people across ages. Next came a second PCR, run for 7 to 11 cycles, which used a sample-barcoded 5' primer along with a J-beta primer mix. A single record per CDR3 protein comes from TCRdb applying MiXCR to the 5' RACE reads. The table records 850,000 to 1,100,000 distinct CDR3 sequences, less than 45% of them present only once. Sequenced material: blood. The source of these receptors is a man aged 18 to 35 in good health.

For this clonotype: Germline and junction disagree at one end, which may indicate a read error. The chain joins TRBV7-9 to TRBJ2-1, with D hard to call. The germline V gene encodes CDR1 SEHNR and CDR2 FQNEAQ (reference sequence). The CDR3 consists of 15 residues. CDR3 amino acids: CASSLYFDSYNGQFF. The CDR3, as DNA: TGTGCCAGCAGCTTATACTTTGACTCCTACAATGGGCAGTTCTTC.

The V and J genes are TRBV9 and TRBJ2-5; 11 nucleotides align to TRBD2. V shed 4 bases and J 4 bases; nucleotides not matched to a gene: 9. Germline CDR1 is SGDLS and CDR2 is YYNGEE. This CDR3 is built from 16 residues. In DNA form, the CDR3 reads TGTGCCAGCAGCCCACATAGCGGGGGGGCTCGAGAGACCCAGTACTTC. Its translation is CASSPHSGGARETQYF.

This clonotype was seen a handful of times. The CDR3 DNA is TGCAGTGCTAGAGATCCAGGTACTGAAGCTTTCTTT. This sequence encodes CSARDPGTEAFF. The gene calls are TRBV20-1 and TRBJ1-1; the D is unclear. Germline V gene lookup returns CDR1 DFQATT and CDR2 SNEGSKA (reference sequence). CDR3 size: 12 residues. Trimming left V 0 bases short and J 5 bases short, with 7 bases between.

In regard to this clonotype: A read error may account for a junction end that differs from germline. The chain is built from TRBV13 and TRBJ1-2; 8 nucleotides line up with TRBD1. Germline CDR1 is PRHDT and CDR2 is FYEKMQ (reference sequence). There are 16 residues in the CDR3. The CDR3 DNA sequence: TGTGCCAGCAGCCTAGGGTGGACAGGGAACATCGATGGCTACACCTTC. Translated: CASSLGWTGNIDGYTF.

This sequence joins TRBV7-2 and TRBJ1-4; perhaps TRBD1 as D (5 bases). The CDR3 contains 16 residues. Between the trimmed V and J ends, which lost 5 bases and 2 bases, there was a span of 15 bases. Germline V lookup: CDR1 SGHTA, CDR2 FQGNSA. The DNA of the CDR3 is TGTGCCAGCAGCGGTCAGGGAGGGACTACTAATGAAAAACTGTTTTTT. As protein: CASSGQGGTTNEKLFF.

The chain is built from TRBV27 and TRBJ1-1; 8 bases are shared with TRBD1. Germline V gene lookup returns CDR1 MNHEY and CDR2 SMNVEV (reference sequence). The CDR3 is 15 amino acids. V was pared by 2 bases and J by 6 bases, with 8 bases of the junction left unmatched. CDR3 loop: CASSLGSGGIAEAFF. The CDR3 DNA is TGTGCCAGCAGTTTAGGGTCAGGGGGCATTGCTGAAGCTTTCTTT.

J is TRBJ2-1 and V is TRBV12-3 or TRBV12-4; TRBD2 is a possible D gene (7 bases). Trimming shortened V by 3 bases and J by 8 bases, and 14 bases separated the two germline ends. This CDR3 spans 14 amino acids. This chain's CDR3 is CASSFEGGAYEQFF. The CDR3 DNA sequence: TGTGCCAGCAGTTTCGAGGGGGGGGCGTATGAGCAGTTCTTC.

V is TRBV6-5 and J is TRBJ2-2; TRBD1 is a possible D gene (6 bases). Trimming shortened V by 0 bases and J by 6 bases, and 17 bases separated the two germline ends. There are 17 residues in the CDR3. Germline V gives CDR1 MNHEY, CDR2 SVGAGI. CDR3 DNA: TGTGCCAGCAGTTACTCGACAGTGGCAGGGGATGCCGGGGAGCTGTTTTTT. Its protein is CASSYSTVAGDAGELFF.

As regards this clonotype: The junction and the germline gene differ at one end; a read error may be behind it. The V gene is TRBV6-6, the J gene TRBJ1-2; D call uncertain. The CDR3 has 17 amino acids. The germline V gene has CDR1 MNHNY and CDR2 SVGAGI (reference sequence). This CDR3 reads CAGSYSISAGRNYGNTF. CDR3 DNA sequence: TGTGCCGGCAGTTACTCCATCTCAGCTGGGCGGAACTATGGCAACACCTTC.

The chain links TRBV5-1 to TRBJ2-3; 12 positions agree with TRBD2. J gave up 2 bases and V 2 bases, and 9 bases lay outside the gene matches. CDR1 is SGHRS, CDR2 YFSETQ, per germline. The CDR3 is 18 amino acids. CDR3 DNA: TGCGCCAGCAGCTTTGGACTAGCGGGGACCCTTTCCACAGATACGCAGTATTTT. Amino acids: CASSFGLAGTLSTDTQYF. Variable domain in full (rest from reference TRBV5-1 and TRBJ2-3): KAGVTQTPRYLIKTRGQQVTLSCSPISGHRSVSWYQQTPGQGLQFLFEYFSETQRNKGNFPGRFSGRQFSNSRSEMNVSTLELGDSALYLCASSFGLAGTLSTDTQYFGPGTRLTVL.

The CDR3 DNA reads as TGTGCCACCTCCGACTTCGGGTACAATGAGCAGTACTTC. Translation gives CATSDFGYNEQYF. The chain combines TRBV10-3 with TRBJ2-7, with D hard to call. The CDR3 is made up of 13 amino acids. V lost 10 bases and J 7 bases, leaving 20 bases between the germline ends. CDR1 and CDR2 (germline): ENHRY, SYGVKD.

The CDR3 DNA reads as TGTGCCAGCAGCGTCGGACAGTTGAATGAAAAACTGTTTTTT. Translation: CASSVGQLNEKLFF. The gene calls are TRBV9 and TRBJ1-4; D is perhaps TRBD1 (6 bases). The CDR3 is 14 residues long. CDR1 is SGDLS and CDR2 is YYNGEE in the germline V gene. Trimming shortened V by 2 bases and J by 5 bases, and 10 bases separated the two germline ends.

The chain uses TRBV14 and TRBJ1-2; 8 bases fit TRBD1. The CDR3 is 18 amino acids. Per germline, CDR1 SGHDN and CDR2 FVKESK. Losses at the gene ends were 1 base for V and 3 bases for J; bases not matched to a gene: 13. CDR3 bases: TGTGCCAGCAGCCAAGGTAGGCGGACAGGGAGAGAGTACTATGGCTACACCTTC. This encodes CASSQGRRTGREYYGYTF.

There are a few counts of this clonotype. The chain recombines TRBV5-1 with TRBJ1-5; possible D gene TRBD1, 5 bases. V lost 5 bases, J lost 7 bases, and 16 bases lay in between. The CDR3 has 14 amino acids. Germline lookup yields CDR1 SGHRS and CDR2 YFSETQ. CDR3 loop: CASSVGPEGQPQHF. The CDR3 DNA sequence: TGCGCCAGCAGTGTGGGACCTGAAGGACAGCCCCAGCATTTT.

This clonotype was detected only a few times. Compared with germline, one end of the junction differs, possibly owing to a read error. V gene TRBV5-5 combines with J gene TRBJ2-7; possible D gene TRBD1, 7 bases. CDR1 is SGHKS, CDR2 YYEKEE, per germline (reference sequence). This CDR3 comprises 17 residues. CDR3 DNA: TGTGCCAGCAGCTGGGCGGGGACAGTTCATTTTACCTATGAGCAGTACTTC. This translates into CASSWAGTVHFTYEQYF.

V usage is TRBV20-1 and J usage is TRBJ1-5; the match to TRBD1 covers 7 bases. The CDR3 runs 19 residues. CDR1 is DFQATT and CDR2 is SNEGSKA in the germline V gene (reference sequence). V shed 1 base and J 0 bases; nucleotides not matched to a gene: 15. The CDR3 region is CSARARNQGVPYSNQPQHF. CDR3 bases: TGCAGTGCTAGAGCGCGCAATCAGGGGGTCCCTTATAGCAATCAGCCCCAGCATTTT.